One and the same sample provided the 10 T cell receptor beta chains below, sequenced in a study of control samples from healthy donors and cancer patients. Some clones are missing from TCRdb's copy, which holds only in-frame ones; the method was immunoSEQ multiplex PCR. The sample has around 90,000 clones; approximately 87% are singletons. The sequencing input was blood. Receptors were obtained from a woman aged 40 to 50 in good health.

The chain recombines TRBV5-5 with TRBJ2-1, with D perhaps TRBD1 or TRBD2 (5 bases each). V was pared by 10 bases and J by 12 bases, with 26 bases between. Germline CDR1 and CDR2: SGHKS and YYEKEE (reference sequence). The CDR3 length is 14 residues. This chain's CDR3 is CAGGMDLYNEGQFF. The DNA for the CDR3 is TGTGCCGGGGGAATGGACCTCTACAATGAAGGGCAGTTCTTC.

The chain joins TRBV5-1 to TRBJ1-2, with TRBD1 matching over 9 bases. CDR3 length equals 13 residues. Trimming removed 4 bases from V and 7 bases from J; junction bases left unmatched: 5. Germline assignment: CDR1 SGHRS and CDR2 YFSETQ. CDR3 protein: CASSTGTGFGYTF. The DNA for the CDR3 is TGCGCCAGCAGCACCGGGACAGGGTTTGGCTACACCTTC.

The genes are TRBV6-5 and TRBJ1-1, with D perhaps TRBD1 (5 bases). The V and J ends lost 7 bases and 1 base respectively, with 10 bases between them. CDR1 is MNHEY and CDR2 is SVGAGI in the germline V gene. The CDR3 has 13 residues. CDR3 protein: CASINQGNTEAFF. The CDR3 DNA follows: TGTGCCAGCATAAATCAGGGGAACACTGAAGCTTTCTTT.

The chain is built from TRBV6-2 or TRBV6-3 and TRBJ2-1, with 12 bases lining up with TRBD2. CDR3 length equals 20 residues. Germline CDR1 and CDR2: MNHEY and SVGEGT. After removal of 4 bases from V and 0 bases from J, the junction contained 13 bases not matched to a gene. The DNA of the CDR3 is TGTGCCAGCAGTTCCCTTAGGACTAGCGGGGCTATGAGCTCCTACAATGAGCAGTTCTTC. Translated: CASSSLRTSGAMSSYNEQFF.

This clone was seen only a few times. The chain joins TRBV3-1 (or the pseudogene TRBV3-2) to TRBJ1-4; possible D gene TRBD1, 5 bases. CDR1 and CDR2 from the germline V gene are LGHDT and YNNKEL (reference sequence). The CDR3 is 15 residues long. The V end lost 1 base, the J end lost 6 bases, and 12 bases lay between the germline ends. The DNA for the CDR3 is TGTGCCAGCAGCCAAGGTCGACAGTTGGATGAAAAACTGTTTTTT. Residues: CASSQGRQLDEKLFF.

CDR3 nucleotides: TGTGCCAGCAGCAGGGTCCTGGAACAAGAGACCCAGTACTTC. It encodes CASSRVLEQETQYF. The chain joins TRBV5-5 to TRBJ2-5; D is undetermined. The CDR3 is 14 residues long. V dropped 4 bases and J dropped 2 bases, with 12 bases sitting between them. The germline CDR1 and CDR2 sequences are SGHKS and YYEKEE (reference sequence). Drawing the rest from reference TRBV5-5 and TRBJ2-5, the complete variable domain is DAGVTQSPTHLIKTRGQQVTLRCSPISGHKSVSWYQQVLGQGPQFIFQYYEKEERGRGNFPDRFSARQFPNYSSELNVNALLLGDSALYLCASSRVLEQETQYFGPGTRLLVL.

The chain combines TRBV9 with TRBJ2-5; 9 bases line up with TRBD2. The ends lost 0 bases at V and 3 bases at J; junction bases unmatched: 9. Germline CDR1 SGDLS, CDR2 YYNGEE. This CDR3 is built from 17 residues. The CDR3 spells CASSVAGGGGGKETQYF. DNA of the CDR3: TGTGCCAGCAGCGTAGCCGGTGGCGGGGGGGGGAAAGAGACCCAGTACTTC.

V usage is TRBV28 and J usage is TRBJ2-6; TRBD1 aligns across 7 bases. The length of the CDR3 is 17 residues. CDR1 and CDR2 from the germline V gene are MDHEN and SYDVKM. With 6 bases clipped from V and 4 bases from J, the junction kept 12 bases outside the gene matches. CDR3 protein: CASSPPRQGSGANVLTF. CDR3 coding DNA: TGTGCCAGCAGCCCCCCACGACAGGGATCCGGGGCCAACGTCCTGACTTTC. Combining the CDR3 with reference TRBV28 and TRBJ2-6 gives the whole variable domain DVKVTQSSRYLVKRTGEKVFLECVQDMDHENMFWYRQDPGLGLRLIYFSYDVKMKEKGDIPEGYSVSREKKERFSLILESASTNQTSMYLCASSPPRQGSGANVLTFGAGSRLTVL.

This chain uses TRBV3-1 (or the pseudogene TRBV3-2) with TRBJ1-5; D gene ambiguous. Trimming removed 5 bases at V and 0 bases at J, with 8 bases between. The germline gives CDR1 LGHDT, CDR2 YNNKEL (reference sequence). The CDR3 has 14 residues. In DNA form, the CDR3 reads TGTGCCAGCAGCGACATACCTAGCAATCAGCCCCAGCATTTT. Protein: CASSDIPSNQPQHF.

J is TRBJ1-5 and V is TRBV19, with TRBD1 identical over 8 bases. Trimming took 8 bases from V and 6 from J; bases not matched to a gene: 9. The V gene's germline CDR1 is LNHDA and CDR2 SQIVND (reference sequence). The CDR3 consists of 14 residues. This CDR3 reads CASPEDREGQPQHF. DNA for the CDR3: TGTGCCAGTCCAGAGGACAGGGAAGGTCAGCCCCAGCATTTT.